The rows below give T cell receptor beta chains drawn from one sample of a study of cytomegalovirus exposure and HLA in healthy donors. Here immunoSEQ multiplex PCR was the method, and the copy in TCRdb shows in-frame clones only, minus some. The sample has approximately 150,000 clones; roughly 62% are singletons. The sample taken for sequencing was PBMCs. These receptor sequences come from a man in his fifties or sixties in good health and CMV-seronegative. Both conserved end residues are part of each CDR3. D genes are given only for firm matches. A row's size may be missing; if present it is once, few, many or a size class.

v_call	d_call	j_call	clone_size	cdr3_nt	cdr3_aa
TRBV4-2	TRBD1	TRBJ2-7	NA	TGTGCCAGCAGCCAAACAGGGGTCTACGAGCAGTACTTC	CASSQTGVYEQYF
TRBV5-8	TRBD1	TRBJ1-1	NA	TGTGCCAGCAGCCCCCGGGACAGGGGGCGTGGGGCTGAAGCTTTCTTT	CASSPRDRGRGAEAFF
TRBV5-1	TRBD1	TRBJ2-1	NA	TGCGCCAGCACGTTAAATACCGGGACAGGGAGCGGTGAGCAGTTCTTC	CASTLNTGTGSGEQFF
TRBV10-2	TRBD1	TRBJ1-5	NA	TGCGCCAGCAGTGCACCGGGACAGGGGTATCAGCCCCAGCATTTT	CASSAPGQGYQPQHF
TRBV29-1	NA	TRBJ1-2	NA	TGCAGCGTTGAAGGAGTGGAGGGCCCCGGCTGGGACTATGGCTACACCTTC	CSVEGVEGPGWDYGYTF
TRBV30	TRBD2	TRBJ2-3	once	TGTGCCTGGACACTAGCGGGACTCACAGATACGCAGTATTTT	CAWTLAGLTDTQYF
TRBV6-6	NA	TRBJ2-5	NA	TGTGCCAGCAGATTACCAGACTCGGGGCAAGAGACCCAGTACTTC	CASRLPDSGQETQYF
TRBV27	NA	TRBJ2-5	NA	TGTGCCAGCAGTTTCATCGGCGGTCGGGAGACCCAGTACTTC	CASSFIGGRETQYF
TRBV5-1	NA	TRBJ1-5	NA	TGCGCCAGCAGCTTGGACAGTGAGAATCAGCCCCAGCATTTT	CASSLDSENQPQHF
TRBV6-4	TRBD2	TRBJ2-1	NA	TGTGCCAGCAGTGTGAGACTAGCTACCCGAAGGAACAATGAGCAGTTCTTC	CASSVRLATRRNNEQFF
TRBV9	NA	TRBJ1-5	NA	TGTGCCAGCAGCGTAGGGCGGTTAAGCAATCAGCCCCAGCATTTT	CASSVGRLSNQPQHF
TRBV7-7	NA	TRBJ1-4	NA	TGTGCCAGCAGCTTAGGGCTGGGAGTTAATGAAAAACTGTTTTTT	CASSLGLGVNEKLFF
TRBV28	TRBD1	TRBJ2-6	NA	TGTGCCAGCAGTTTGACAGGGGTAGGGGCCAACGTCCTGACTTTC	CASSLTGVGANVLTF
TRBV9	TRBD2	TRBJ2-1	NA	TGTGCCAGCAGCGTAGGGACTAGCGGGAGATGGAGGGAGCAGTTCTTC	CASSVGTSGRWREQFF
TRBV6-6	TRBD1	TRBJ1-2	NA	TGTGCCAGCAGGAAGCAGGGGGCTTATGGCTACACCTTC	CASRKQGAYGYTF
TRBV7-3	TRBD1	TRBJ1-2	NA	TGTGCCAGCAGCTTAAGACAGGGGGATGGCTACACCTTC	CASSLRQGDGYTF
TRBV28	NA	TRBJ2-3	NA	TGTGCCAGCAGTTTGGAGCCCAGCCGGAAAGATACGCAGTATTTT	CASSLEPSRKDTQYF
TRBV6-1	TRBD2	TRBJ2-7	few	TGTGCCAGCAAGATAAGCGGGAGAGCGGGGTACGAGCAGTACTTC	CASKISGRAGYEQYF
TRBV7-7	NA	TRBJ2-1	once	TGTGCCAGCAGCTCGACAGCTACAGGGGAGCAGTTCTTC	CASSSTATGEQFF
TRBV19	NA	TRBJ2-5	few	TGTGCCAGTAGTATCTCCTCGGCAGGCCAAGAGACCCAGTACTTC	CASSISSAGQETQYF
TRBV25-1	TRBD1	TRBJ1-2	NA	TGTGCCAGCAGTGCTCGCCCCGGACAGGATGGCTACACCTTC	CASSARPGQDGYTF
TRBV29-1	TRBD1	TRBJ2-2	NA	TGCAGCGTTGCCGGGACAGGGTCGACCACCGGGGAGCTGTTTTTT	CSVAGTGSTTGELFF
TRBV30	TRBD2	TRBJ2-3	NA	TGTGCCTGGAGTGTTGGACTAGCGGGAGTAACAGATACGCAGTATTTT	CAWSVGLAGVTDTQYF
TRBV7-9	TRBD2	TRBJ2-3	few	TGTGCCAATCGAAATCTAGCGGGAGTTGAGCAGGATACGCAGTATTTT	CANRNLAGVEQDTQYF